Each of the 26 T cell receptor beta chains below was sequenced from the same sample in a study of neoadjuvant nivolumab and ipilimumab in lung cancer. Libraries were prepared by immunoSEQ multiplex PCR; TCRdb keeps only in-frame clonotypes and omits some of them. The sample yields fewer than 40,000 clones, more than 85% seen once. This specimen consisted of peripheral blood, obtained after neoadjuvant nivolumab, alone or with ipilimumab, at or shortly before surgery. The receptors were sampled from an adult with non-small cell lung cancer.

The rearrangement uses TRBV2 and TRBJ2-7; D might be TRBD1 (6 bases). The CDR3 is made up of 14 amino acids. Germline CDR1 and CDR2: SNHLY and FYNNEI. Trimming took 6 bases from V and 5 from J, leaving 17 bases between them. Here the CDR3 DNA reads TGTGCCAGCAGCCTCAGGGGTGGTGGGAACGAGCAGTACTTC. Its translation is CASSLRGGGNEQYF.

As DNA, the CDR3 is TGCGCCAGCAGCCAAGTGTTCGAGCGGGAGGGTGGAGATACGCAGTATTTT. It is translated as CASSQVFEREGGDTQYF. The chain uses TRBV4-1 and TRBJ2-3, with 10 bases that match TRBD2. The V and J ends lost 1 base and 5 bases, in that order; junction bases with no gene match: 9. CDR3 length: 17 amino acids. CDR1 and CDR2 (germline): MGHRA, YSYEKL.

The CDR3 here is CASSFGFQETQYF. The CDR3 DNA follows: TGTGCCAGCAGTTTCGGGTTCCAGGAGACCCAGTACTTC. This chain links TRBV27 with TRBJ2-5, with D hard to call. Trimming left V 3 bases short and J 5 bases short, with 10 bases between. This CDR3 has 13 residues. Germline values: CDR1 MNHEY, CDR2 SMNVEV (reference sequence).

The chain links TRBV5-1 to TRBJ2-2; D gene ambiguous. The CDR3 totals 12 residues. Trimming took 4 bases from V and 5 from J, leaving 6 bases between them. Germline CDR1 and CDR2: SGHRS and YFSETQ. The CDR3 DNA reads TGCGCCAGCAGCCACAGTACCGGGGAGCTGTTTTTT. Its protein product is CASSHSTGELFF.

The chain links TRBV29-1 to TRBJ2-5; TRBD1 or TRBD2 may be the D gene (5 bases each). Deletions cut 4 bases from V and 4 bases from J, with 13 bases between. In germline, CDR1 is SQVTM, CDR2 ANQGSEA. The CDR3 is 13 amino acids. DNA for the CDR3: TGCAGCGTTGGTGGGGGAGTCGGAGAGACCCAGTACTTC. Its protein product is CSVGGGVGETQYF.

CDR3 sequence reads: CASSLEWATGWDTEAFF. CDR3 nucleotide sequence: TGTGCCAGCAGCTTAGAGTGGGCGACAGGGTGGGACACTGAAGCTTTCTTT. V and J are TRBV7-2 and TRBJ1-1, with TRBD1 matching over 7 bases. CDR3 length: 17 amino acids. V gave up 1 base and J gave up 3 bases; unmatched junction bases: 11. The V gene's germline CDR1 is SGHTA and CDR2 FQGNSA.

The chain uses TRBV6-5 and TRBJ2-5, with D perhaps being TRBD1 or TRBD2 (5 bases each). The germline V and J ends were trimmed by 8 bases and 2 bases, with 15 bases remaining between them. Germline lookup yields CDR1 MNHEY and CDR2 SVGAGI. The length of the CDR3 is 14 residues. The CDR3 DNA sequence: TGTGCCAGCGGAAGAGGGACGCCTCAAGAGACCCAGTACTTC. This encodes CASGRGTPQETQYF.

This rearrangement joins TRBV2 to TRBJ2-2; maybe TRBD1 (5 bases). CDR3 length: 14 residues. V was trimmed by 8 bases and J by 6 bases, leaving 16 bases between them. Germline V gene data show CDR1 as SNHLY and CDR2 as FYNNEI. CDR3 DNA sequence: TGTGCCAGCCTGTGGGGCCTCCGGTCCGGGGAGCTGTTTTTT. Amino acids: CASLWGLRSGELFF.

V and J are TRBV5-1 and TRBJ2-7; no definite D call. The V end was cut by 2 bases, the J end by 6 bases, with 9 bases between. Germline V CDR1 and CDR2: SGHRS, YFSETQ. This CDR3 region has 12 residues. The CDR3 protein is CASSLGLGEQYF. CDR3 nucleotide sequence: TGCGCCAGCAGCTTAGGGCTGGGCGAGCAGTACTTC.

The V gene is TRBV18, the J gene TRBJ2-1; 9 bases line up with TRBD1. The CDR3 totals 14 residues. J gave up 8 bases and V 2 bases, and 4 bases lay outside the gene matches. Germline V gene lookup returns CDR1 KGHSH and CDR2 LQKENI. In nucleotides, the CDR3 is TGTGCCAGCTCACCATACACAGGGGGCCATGAGCAGTTCTTC. Its translation: CASSPYTGGHEQFF.

This clone was detected once. The chain carries TRBV6-5 and TRBJ1-1; D not resolved. This CDR3 is 15 amino acids long. Germline CDR1 MNHEY, CDR2 SVGAGI. V was cut by 0 bases and J by 1 base, with 9 bases left in between. The CDR3 region is CASSYSVKANTEAFF. The DNA for the CDR3 is TGTGCCAGCAGTTACTCCGTAAAGGCGAACACTGAAGCTTTCTTT.

The chain uses TRBV5-1 and TRBJ2-2; no reliable D call. The CDR3 loop spans 15 amino acids. CDR1 and CDR2 (germline): SGHRS, YFSETQ. V dropped 3 bases and J dropped 0 bases, with 9 bases sitting between them. CDR3 region: CASSSTTSNTGELFF. CDR3 DNA sequence: TGCGCCAGCAGCTCCACGACTTCGAACACCGGGGAGCTGTTTTTT.

The CDR3 DNA sequence: TGTGCCAGCAGTGAAGTCGGCGGCCTCTATGGCTACACCTTC. Protein: CASSEVGGLYGYTF. The rearrangement uses TRBV6-1 and TRBJ1-2; D gene unclear. From germline, CDR1 is MNHNS and CDR2 SASEGT. Trimming stripped 1 base from V and 4 bases from J, with 10 bases between. The CDR3 has 14 amino acids.

The chain combines TRBV5-1 with TRBJ1-2; TRBD1 might be the D (5 bases). CDR1 is SGHRS, CDR2 YFSETQ, per germline. The V and J ends lost 3 bases and 6 bases respectively, with 9 bases between them. The CDR3 loop spans 12 amino acids. This chain's CDR3 is CASSWDGDGYTF. In DNA form, the CDR3 reads TGCGCCAGCAGCTGGGACGGAGATGGCTACACCTTC.

The rearrangement uses TRBV5-1 and TRBJ2-5; 13 nucleotides line up with TRBD2. Germline CDR1 reads SGHRS; CDR2 reads YFSETQ. Trimming removed 4 bases from V and 4 bases from J; junction bases left unmatched: 7. CDR3 length: 16 amino acids. DNA of the CDR3: TGCGCCAGCAGCCACCGACTAGCGGGAGGCGCAGAGACCCAGTACTTC. Encoded protein: CASSHRLAGGAETQYF.

V gene TRBV5-4 combines with J gene TRBJ2-7, with TRBD1 matching over 8 bases. The CDR3 runs to 14 residues. J was trimmed by 6 bases and V by 2 bases; bases with no gene match: 7. The germline CDR1 and CDR2 sequences are SGHNT and YYREEE (reference sequence). In DNA form, the CDR3 reads TGTGCCAGCAGCTTTATTGACAGGGGAAGCGAGCAGTACTTC. It encodes CASSFIDRGSEQYF.

The chain employs TRBV7-8 and TRBJ2-2, with 9 bases lining up with TRBD2. The CDR3 is 18 amino acids. Trimming at V came to 4 bases and at J to 7 bases, leaving 16 bases not matched to a gene. Germline V gives CDR1 SGHVS, CDR2 FQNEAQ. CDR3 sequence: CASSSSRVAGAGGGELFF. As DNA, the CDR3 is TGTGCCAGCAGCTCTTCTCGGGTAGCGGGAGCGGGAGGCGGGGAGCTGTTTTTT.

The gene calls are TRBV10-3 and TRBJ1-1; 12 bases align to TRBD1. V was clipped by 6 bases and J by 0 bases; unmatched bases: 2. Germline CDR1 is ENHRY and CDR2 is SYGVKD. This CDR3 spans 15 amino acids. DNA of the CDR3: TGTGCCATCAGCGGGACAGGGGGCTTGAACACTGAAGCTTTCTTT. This encodes CAISGTGGLNTEAFF.

The table lists this clone with a count of one. The chain couples TRBV6-5 to TRBJ1-1, with TRBD1 identical over 9 bases. The CDR3 covers 15 residues. The J segment lost 5 bases and the V segment lost 3 bases, leaving 7 bases of the junction unmatched. Germline CDR1 reads MNHEY; CDR2 reads SVGAGI. The CDR3 nucleotides are TGTGCCAGCAGTTATGGACAGGGGAAAGATACTGAAGCTTTCTTT. Translation gives CASSYGQGKDTEAFF.

In this sample, this clone turned up once. As DNA, the CDR3 is TGTGCCAGCAGCTTGGGGCGAGGCAGCTCGACCGGGGAGCTGTTTTTT. Its translation is CASSLGRGSSTGELFF. The V gene is TRBV5-4, the J gene TRBJ2-2; D not certain. This CDR3 is built from 16 residues. Per germline, CDR1 SGHNT and CDR2 YYREEE (reference sequence). Trimming cost V 0 bases and J 5 bases, with 14 bases left between them. The whole variable domain, remainder taken from reference TRBV5-4 and TRBJ2-2, is ETGVTQSPTHLIKTRGQQVTLRCSSQSGHNTVSWYQQALGQGPQFIFQYYREEENGRGNFPPRFSGLQFPNYSSELNVNALELDDSALYLCASSLGRGSSTGELFFGEGSRLTVL.

The chain recombines TRBV9 with TRBJ2-1; D gene ambiguous. Trimming removed 0 bases at V and 4 bases at J, with 5 bases between. The CDR3 has 13 amino acids. From germline, CDR1 is SGDLS and CDR2 YYNGEE. The DNA of the CDR3 is TGTGCCAGCAGCGTAGAACCGTACAATGAGCAGTTCTTC. As protein: CASSVEPYNEQFF.

This chain links TRBV5-5 with TRBJ2-7, with D possibly TRBD1 on 5 matching bases. V was shortened by 1 base and J by 1 base, with 9 bases between the two germline ends. This CDR3 is 14 amino acids long. Germline CDR1 and CDR2: SGHKS and YYEKEE (reference sequence). The CDR3 is CASSLLGPSYEQYF. The CDR3, as DNA: TGTGCCAGCAGCTTGTTGGGGCCATCCTACGAGCAGTACTTC.

This chain joins TRBV6-1 and TRBJ1-1; tentatively, D is TRBD1 (5 bases). The CDR3 length is 14 residues. V was pared by 7 bases and J by 0 bases, with 12 bases between. The germline V gene has CDR1 MNHNS and CDR2 SASEGT. CDR3 DNA: TGTGCCAGCACCCCGGGACCTATGAACACTGAAGCTTTCTTT. Encoded protein: CASTPGPMNTEAFF.

Only a few counts were recorded for this clone. This chain connects TRBV29-1 to TRBJ1-4; no reliable D call. Deletions cut 3 bases from V and 5 bases from J, with 7 bases between. Germline CDR1 SQVTM, CDR2 ANQGSEA. This CDR3 has 12 amino acids. The CDR3 region has the DNA TGCAGCGTTGAGGACTCAAATGAAAAACTGTTTTTT. Translation: CSVEDSNEKLFF.

J is TRBJ1-1 and V is TRBV5-4, with 9 bases aligning to TRBD1. CDR3 size: 17 residues. V lost 4 bases to trimming and J lost 4 bases; unmatched junction nucleotides: 14. Germline loops: CDR1 SGHNT, CDR2 YYREEE (reference sequence). The CDR3 nucleotides read TGTGCCAGCAGCCCTTCTGAACAGGGGGCGCAGGGCACTGAAGCTTTCTTT. Protein sequence: CASSPSEQGAQGTEAFF.

The chain couples TRBV4-2 to TRBJ1-5; TRBD1 might be the D (5 bases). The CDR3 extends over 15 amino acids. Per the germline V gene, CDR1 is LGHNA and CDR2 is YNFKEQ. The V gene lost 0 bases and the J gene lost 6 bases, with 12 bases spanning the gap. The CDR3 region is CASSQEGPGSQPQHF. CDR3 coding DNA: TGTGCCAGCAGCCAAGAAGGGCCAGGGAGTCAGCCCCAGCATTTT.